The 12 T cell receptor beta chains in this list originate from one sample, sequenced in a study of Graves' ophthalmopathy and Graves' hyperthyroidism. As the template, RNA transcripts were used to amplify TCR beta CDR3 regions. Investigators did first-round RT-PCR with HTBI primers, then second-round multiplex PCR. TCRdb reprocessed the multiplex PCR reads with MiXCR, giving one entry per CDR3 protein. The sample consists of a few hundred thousand distinct CDR3 sequences, just over 15% of them appearing once. Input material: peripheral blood. The receptors were gathered from a woman aged 18-29 years with stable Graves' hyperthyroidism.

This clonotype appeared many times. The chain uses TRBV6-1 and TRBJ2-4, with D maybe TRBD2 (7 bases). The germline gives CDR1 MNHNS, CDR2 SASEGT. This CDR3 has 14 residues. Trimming left V 8 bases short and J 1 base short, with 12 bases between. The CDR3 region has the DNA TGTGCCAGCCTAAAGGGGGGGGCCAAAAACATTCAGTACTTC. Protein: CASLKGGAKNIQYF.

Many counts were recorded for this clonotype. This chain uses TRBV6-2 or TRBV6-3 with TRBJ2-2; D call uncertain. V was shortened by 9 bases and J by 0 bases, with 17 bases between the two germline ends. This CDR3 is built from 16 residues. The germline CDR1 and CDR2 sequences are MNHEY and SVGEGT. CDR3 loop: CASRDTLWANTGELFF. CDR3 in DNA: TGTGCCAGTAGAGATACACTTTGGGCGAACACCGGGGAGCTGTTTTTT.

Ten or more counts support this clonotype. The V and J genes are TRBV7-9 and TRBJ1-2; no definite D call. Deletions cut 1 base from V and 3 bases from J, with 12 bases between. The CDR3 runs to 15 residues. Germline values: CDR1 SEHNR, CDR2 FQNEAQ (reference sequence). The CDR3 sequence: CASSLVTGSDYGYTF. The CDR3 region has the DNA TGTGCCAGCAGCTTAGTCACGGGTAGCGACTATGGCTACACCTTC. Combining the CDR3 with reference TRBV7-9 and TRBJ1-2 gives the whole variable domain DTGVSQNPRHKITKRGQNVTFRCDPISEHNRLYWYRQTLGQGPEFLTYFQNEAQLEKSRLLSDRFSAERPKGSFSTLEIQRTEQGDSAMYLCASSLVTGSDYGYTFGSGTRLTVV.

The rearrangement joins TRBV5-1 to TRBJ1-2; tentatively, D is TRBD1 (5 bases). Germline lookup yields CDR1 SGHRS and CDR2 YFSETQ. The V and J ends lost 3 bases and 8 bases respectively, with 14 bases between them. The length of the CDR3 is 13 residues. CDR3 sequence (DNA): TGCGCCAGCAGCTCAGGGACGGAGAGAGGCTACACCTTC. It yields the protein CASSSGTERGYTF.

The chain couples TRBV5-1 to TRBJ2-7; 8 nucleotides match TRBD1. This CDR3 is built from 16 residues. Germline V lookup: CDR1 SGHRS, CDR2 YFSETQ. V lost 6 bases to trimming and J lost 6 bases; unmatched junction nucleotides: 17. CDR3 DNA sequence: TGCGCCAGCATCCCGATCGGGGAGGTACAGGGGGGCGAGCAGTACTTC. Its translation: CASIPIGEVQGGEQYF. The full variable domain, in which reference TRBV5-1 and TRBJ2-7 provide the parts outside the CDR3, is KAGVTQTPRYLIKTRGQQVTLSCSPISGHRSVSWYQQTPGQGLQFLFEYFSETQRNKGNFPGRFSGRQFSNSRSEMNVSTLELGDSALYLCASIPIGEVQGGEQYFGPGTRLTVT.

This clonotype was counted at least ten times. The genes are TRBV12-3 or TRBV12-4 and TRBJ1-2; D gene uncertain. Trimming removed 1 base at V and 4 bases at J, with 13 bases between. The CDR3 totals 15 residues. The CDR3: CASSLDGRVPYGYTF. In nucleotides, the CDR3 is TGTGCCAGCAGTTTAGACGGGCGGGTCCCCTATGGCTACACCTTC.

This clonotype was seen ten or more times. The V gene is TRBV12-3 or TRBV12-4, the J gene TRBJ2-5; D is possibly TRBD1 or TRBD2 (5 bases each). The CDR3 has 13 amino acids. Trimming cost V 7 bases and J 5 bases, with 14 bases left between them. CDR3 protein: CASTSGTSETQYF. The CDR3 bases are TGTGCCAGCACCTCCGGGACCAGTGAGACCCAGTACTTC.

This clonotype was picked up many times. A much larger clone differs by one base, so this may be a read error. This chain links TRBV6-1 with TRBJ2-7, with TRBD1 as a possible D gene (6 bases). Looked up from germline, CDR1 is MNHNS and CDR2 is SASEGT. With 6 bases removed from V and 3 bases from J, the gap between germline ends came to 9 bases. This CDR3 has 12 amino acids. The CDR3 loop reads CASRTGFYEQYF. The CDR3 DNA follows: TGTGCCAGCAGAACAGGGTTCTACGAGCAGTACTTC.

This clonotype appeared many times. J is TRBJ1-1 and V is TRBV6-2 or TRBV6-3; D unresolved. The germline CDR1 and CDR2 sequences are MNHEY and SVGEGT. The ends were cut back, 7 bases at V and 1 base at J, with 13 bases in the middle. The CDR3 is 14 residues long. This CDR3 reads CASTPGLGNTEAFF. In nucleotides, the CDR3 is TGTGCCAGCACCCCAGGACTCGGGAACACTGAAGCTTTCTTT.

This clonotype was recorded many times. V is TRBV11-2 and J is TRBJ2-7, with D possibly being TRBD2 (6 bases). Germline CDR1 and CDR2: SGHAT and FQNNGV. CDR3 length: 13 amino acids. V lost 3 bases, J lost 7 bases, and 13 bases lay in between. The CDR3 is CASSFQGGGEQYF. Written as DNA, the CDR3 is TGTGCCAGCAGCTTCCAGGGAGGAGGGGAGCAGTACTTC.

This clonotype was counted at least ten times. The chain combines TRBV6-5 with TRBJ1-2; TRBD1 might be the D (6 bases). This CDR3 comprises 15 residues. V was clipped by 5 bases and J by 0 bases, with 13 bases between them. CDR1 and CDR2 (germline): MNHEY, SVGAGI. The CDR3 region is CASSTDRSANYGYTF. CDR3 nucleotide sequence: TGTGCCAGCAGTACAGACAGGTCAGCTAACTATGGCTACACCTTC.

This clonotype occurred a few times. A read error may produce the germline difference seen at one junction end. The chain has TRBV7-7 and TRBJ1-5, with a tentative D call TRBD1 (5 bases). CDR3 length: 16 amino acids. Per the germline V gene, CDR1 is SSHAT and CDR2 is FNYEAQ (reference sequence). The DNA for the CDR3 is TGTGCTAGCAGCCACGTTTACGGGGGGAGCAATCAGCCCCAGCATTTT. It codes for CASSHVYGGSNQPQHF.